Included here is one TCR beta chain sequence, with context. What it binds is unknown. UMIs were included in TCR beta cDNA generated by 5'RACE template switching. TCRdb processed the 5' RACE reads again and assigns one entry to each CDR3 protein, with no DNA. The sample's table shows approximately 420,000 distinct CDR3 sequences. The CDR3 runs 14 residues. The germline gives CDR1 MDHEN, CDR2 SYDVKM. This record belongs to a study of T cells expressing NK-cell markers. Study information: CD3+CD56+NKG2C+, CD3+CD56+NKG2C- and CD3+CD56-NKG2C+ T cells, once sorted, supplied the TCR beta repertoires. The sequencing cohort of eight donors included seven HCMV-seropositive individuals and one seronegative individual.

Broader study findings: Among several donors, these clonotypes also ranked first in the CD3+CD56-NKG2C+ fraction.

The source of this sequence is a woman aged 45 to 65 in good health. The sequenced sample was blood T cells: a sorted CD56 or NKG2C T cell subset, CD4+ or CD8+ T cells, or bulk PBMC T cells (not recorded which). V gene TRBV28 combines with J gene TRBJ2-7; TCRdb picks TRBD2, but there is no DNA to check that call. This CDR3 is CASSPKPGGYEQYF.